Sequencing of this T cell receptor (beta chain) was carried out in a study of CD8+CD57+ T cells in acquired aplastic anemia. The overall study: Sorted CD4+ and CD8+ cell DNA averaged about 3 ug. Broader study findings: The CD8+ Simpson's diversity of patients and controls was not significantly different. Patients had around 28 CD8+ CDR3 sequences in common with controls (the shared set).

The patients chosen for sequencing had shown expansion of CD8+CD57+ cells (detected by flow cytometry). The germline V gene has CDR1 SGHRS and CDR2 YFSETQ. The CDR3 consists of 16 residues. V shed 4 bases and J 4 bases; nucleotides not matched to a gene: 13. TCR beta VDJ and CDR3 were profiled, and genomic DNA was the template. TCRdb reprocessed the reads via MiXCR and lists one record per CDR3 protein. Of approximately 300,000 distinct CDR3 sequences detected, under 65% appear once; the ten largest clones hold around 1.3%. On this clonotype: As yet, its antigen is unknown.

This clonotype was obtained from a human donor with aplastic anemia. The chain carries TRBV5-1 and TRBJ2-7; 8 positions match TRBD1. The specimen sequenced was sorted CD4+, CD8+, or CD8+CD57+ T cells (not recorded which) from PBMCs. The CDR3 sequence is CASSAGQGGWSYEQYF. The CDR3 nucleotides are TGCGCCAGCAGCGCCGGACAGGGAGGTTGGTCTTACGAGCAGTACTTC.